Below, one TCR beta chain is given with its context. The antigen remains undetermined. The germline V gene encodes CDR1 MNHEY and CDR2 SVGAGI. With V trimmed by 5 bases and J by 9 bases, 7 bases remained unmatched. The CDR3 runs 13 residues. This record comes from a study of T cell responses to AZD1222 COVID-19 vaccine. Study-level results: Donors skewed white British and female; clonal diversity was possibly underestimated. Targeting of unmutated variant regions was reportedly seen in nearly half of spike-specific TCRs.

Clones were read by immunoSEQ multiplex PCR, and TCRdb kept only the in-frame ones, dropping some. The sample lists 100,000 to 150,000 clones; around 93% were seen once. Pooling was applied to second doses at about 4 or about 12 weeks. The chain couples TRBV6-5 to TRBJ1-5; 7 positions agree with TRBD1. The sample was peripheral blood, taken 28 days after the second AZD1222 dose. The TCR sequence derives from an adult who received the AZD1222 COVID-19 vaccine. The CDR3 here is CASSPGGVRPQHF. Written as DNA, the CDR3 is TGTGCCAGCAGTCCAGGGGGGGTGAGGCCCCAGCATTTT.